This T cell receptor (beta chain) comes out of a study of shared clonotypes between healthy human individuals. This clone was counted once. The antigen is unknown. Study observations and caveats: All-four-donor shared clonotypes had higher generation probabilities than non-shared clonotypes did.

CDR1 and CDR2 (germline): SGHNT, YENEEA. V lost 8 bases to trimming and J lost 5 bases; unmatched junction nucleotides: 5. The length of the CDR3 is 13 residues. TCRdb's table, derived via immunoSEQ multiplex PCR, lists solely in-frame clones and lacks some. The data show about 1 million clones, around 74% seen once. The chain joins TRBV11-3 to TRBJ2-1, with 8 bases that match TRBD2. The sequence was obtained from a man between 18 and 35 years old in good health. The sequencing input was memory CD4+ T cells sorted from blood. Subset indicated: CD45RA-negative fraction. The chain's CDR3 is CASARGADNEQFF. CDR3 in DNA: TGTGCCAGCGCGCGGGGGGCAGACAATGAGCAGTTCTTC. Supplemented by reference TRBV11-3 and TRBJ2-1, the full variable domain reads EAGVVQSPRYKIIEKKQPVAFWCNPISGHNTLYWYLQNLGQGPELLIRYENEEAVDDSQLPKDRFSAERLKGVDSTLKIQPAELGDSAVYLCASARGADNEQFFGPGTRLTVL.